This T cell receptor (beta chain) was found in a study of cytomegalovirus exposure and HLA in healthy donors. Study-level information: The roughly 120 million unique TCR beta sequences, from some 170 million T cells, were found by an earlier analysis.

PCR employed 60 Vbeta and 13 Jbeta primers. Assay: immunoSEQ multiplex PCR; the TCRdb copy retains only in-frame clones and omits some. This table holds over 150,000 clones, more than 60% found once. Concerning this clone itself: The junction does not match germline at one end; this may be a read error.

Germline CDR1 SGHRS, CDR2 YFSETQ. The CDR3 runs 15 residues. The V call is TRBV5-1, the J call TRBJ2-7; TRBD2 might be the D (5 bases). This sequence originates from a male donor in good health and CMV-seronegative. The material sequenced was PBMCs. The DNA of the CDR3 is TGCGCCAGCGGCATGCCCGGACTTCGCTCCTACGAGCGGTACTTC. Its protein product is CASGMPGLRSYERYF.